The T cell receptor beta chain under discussion was sequenced for a study of CD8 T cells in Susac syndrome. Reverse transcription of about 0.45 to 1 ug RNA was carried out with random hexamers. Via MiXCR, TCRdb re-called the immunoSEQ multiplex PCR reads, giving one row per CDR3 protein. The data show 95,000 to 150,000 distinct CDR3 sequences, just under 95% seen once. Material for sequencing was CD8+ T cells from PBMCs. This receptor was identified in a human donor with Susac syndrome.

The CDR3 DNA follows: TGTGCCAGCAGCGACGGCCCCGGCATTCAGTACTTC. As protein: CASSDGPGIQYF. This rearrangement joins TRBV9 to TRBJ2-4; D is unresolved. In germline, CDR1 is SGDLS, CDR2 YYNGEE. Trimming took 3 bases from V and 9 from J, leaving 10 bases between them. The CDR3 contains 12 residues.